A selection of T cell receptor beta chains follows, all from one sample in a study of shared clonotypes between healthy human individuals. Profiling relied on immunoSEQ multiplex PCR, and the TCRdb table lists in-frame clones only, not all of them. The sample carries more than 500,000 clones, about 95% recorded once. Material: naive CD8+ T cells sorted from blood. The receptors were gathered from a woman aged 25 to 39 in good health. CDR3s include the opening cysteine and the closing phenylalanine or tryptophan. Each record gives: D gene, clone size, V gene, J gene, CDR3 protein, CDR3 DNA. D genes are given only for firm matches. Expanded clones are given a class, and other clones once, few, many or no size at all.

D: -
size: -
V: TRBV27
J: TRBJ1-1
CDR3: CASSLGGAAFF
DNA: TGTGCCAGCAGTTTAGGCGGGGCGGCTTTCTTT

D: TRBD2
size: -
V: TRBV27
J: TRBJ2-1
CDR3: CASSSGTSGRNEQFF
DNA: TGTGCCAGCAGCTCCGGGACTAGCGGCCGCAATGAGCAGTTCTTC

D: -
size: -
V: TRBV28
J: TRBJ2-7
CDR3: CASSSQPQGHYEQYF
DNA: TGTGCCAGCAGTTCGCAACCCCAGGGGCACTACGAGCAGTACTTC

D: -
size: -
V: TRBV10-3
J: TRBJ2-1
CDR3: CAISETLTGNEQFF
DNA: TGTGCCATCAGTGAGACGTTAACCGGGAATGAGCAGTTCTTC

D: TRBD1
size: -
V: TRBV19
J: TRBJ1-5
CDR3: CASSMDREGNQPQHF
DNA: TGTGCCAGTAGTATGGACAGGGAGGGCAATCAGCCCCAGCATTTT

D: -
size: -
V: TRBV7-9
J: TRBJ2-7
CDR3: CASSLGSYEQYF
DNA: TGTGCCAGCAGCTTAGGATCCTACGAGCAGTACTTC

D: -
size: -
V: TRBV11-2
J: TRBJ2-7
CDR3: CASSLEERVAYEQYF
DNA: TGTGCCAGCAGCTTAGAGGAGCGGGTTGCCTACGAGCAGTACTTC

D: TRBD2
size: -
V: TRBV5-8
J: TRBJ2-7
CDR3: CASSFSASGDHEQYF
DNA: TGTGCCAGCAGCTTTTCGGCTAGCGGGGACCACGAGCAGTACTTC

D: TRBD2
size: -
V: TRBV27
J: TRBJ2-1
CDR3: CASSSPGGGSYNEQFF
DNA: TGTGCCAGCAGTTCCCCCGGGGGGGGATCCTACAATGAGCAGTTCTTC

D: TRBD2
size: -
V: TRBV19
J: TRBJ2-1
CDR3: CASSTTSGTPNEQFF
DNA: TGTGCCAGTAGCACGACTAGCGGGACTCCCAATGAGCAGTTCTTC

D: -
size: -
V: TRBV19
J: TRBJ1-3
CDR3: CASLRGNTIYF
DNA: TGTGCCAGCCTCAGGGGAAACACCATATATTTT

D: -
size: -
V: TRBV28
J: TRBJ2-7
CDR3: CASSHFGVSYEQYF
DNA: TGTGCCAGCAGTCACTTCGGGGTCTCCTACGAGCAGTACTTC

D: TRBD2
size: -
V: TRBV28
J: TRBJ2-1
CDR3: CASSLMGGGDSYNEQFF
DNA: TGTGCCAGCAGTTTGATGGGGGGGGGAGACTCCTACAATGAGCAGTTCTTC

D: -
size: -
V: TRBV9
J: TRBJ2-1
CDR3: CASSPGDYNEQFF
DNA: TGTGCCAGCAGCCCGGGGGACTACAATGAGCAGTTCTTC

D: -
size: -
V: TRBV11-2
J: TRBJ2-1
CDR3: CASSLLASVYNEQFF
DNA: TGTGCCAGCAGCCTTCTAGCGTCGGTCTACAATGAGCAGTTCTTC

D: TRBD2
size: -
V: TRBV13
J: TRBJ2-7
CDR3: CASSLAPGTGGYYEQYF
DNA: TGTGCCAGCAGCTTAGCCCCTGGGACGGGAGGATACTACGAGCAGTACTTC

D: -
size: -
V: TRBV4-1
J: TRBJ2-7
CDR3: CASSQDRTNEQYF
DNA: TGCGCCAGCAGCCAAGATCGGACTAACGAGCAGTACTTC

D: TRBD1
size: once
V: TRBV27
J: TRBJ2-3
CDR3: CASSLGTGGRDTQYF
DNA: TGTGCCAGCAGTCTCGGGACAGGGGGACGGGATACGCAGTATTTT

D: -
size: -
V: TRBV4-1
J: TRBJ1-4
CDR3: CASSQTRNEKLFF
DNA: TGCGCCAGCAGCCAAACCAGGAATGAAAAACTGTTTTTT

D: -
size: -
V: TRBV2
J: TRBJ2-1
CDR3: CASSAGGGSLHNEQFF
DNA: TGTGCCAGCAGTGCGGGAGGGGGCAGCCTTCACAATGAGCAGTTCTTC

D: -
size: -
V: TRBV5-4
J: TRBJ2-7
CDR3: CASSDSYEQYF
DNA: TGTGCCAGCAGCGACTCCTACGAGCAGTACTTC

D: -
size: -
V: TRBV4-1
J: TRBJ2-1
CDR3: CASSQDTGGFGSSYNEQFF
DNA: TGCGCCAGCAGCCAAGACACGGGCGGGTTCGGGAGCTCCTACAATGAGCAGTTCTTC

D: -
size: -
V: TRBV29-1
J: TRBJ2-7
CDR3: CSVEDMGGSYEQYF
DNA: TGCAGCGTTGAAGATATGGGGGGTTCCTACGAGCAGTACTTC

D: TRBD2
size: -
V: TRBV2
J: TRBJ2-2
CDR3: CASSESVPGTTNTGELFF
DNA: TGTGCCAGCAGTGAGAGTGTCCCCGGGACTACGAACACCGGGGAGCTGTTTTTT

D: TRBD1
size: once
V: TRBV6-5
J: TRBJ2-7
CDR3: CASSYRDRDEQYF
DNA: TGTGCCAGCAGTTATCGGGACAGGGACGAGCAGTACTTC

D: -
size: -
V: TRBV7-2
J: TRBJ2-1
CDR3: CASGGIQGPGENEQFF
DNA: TGTGCCAGCGGGGGGATACAGGGCCCTGGTGAGAATGAGCAGTTCTTC

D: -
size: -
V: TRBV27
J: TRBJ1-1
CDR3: CASRYTHEAGLEAFF
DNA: TGTGCCAGCAGGTATACTCACGAGGCAGGGCTTGAAGCTTTCTTT

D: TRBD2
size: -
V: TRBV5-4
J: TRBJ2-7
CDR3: CASSLGLAGDEQYF
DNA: TGTGCCAGCAGCTTGGGGCTAGCGGGCGACGAGCAGTACTTC

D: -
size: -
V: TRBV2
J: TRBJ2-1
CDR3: CASSEARYNEQFF
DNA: TGTGCCAGCAGTGAAGCGCGCTACAATGAGCAGTTCTTC

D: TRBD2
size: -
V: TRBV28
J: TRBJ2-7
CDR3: CASSSGWAGAYEQYF
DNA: TGTGCCAGCAGTTCGGGGTGGGCGGGAGCCTACGAGCAGTACTTC

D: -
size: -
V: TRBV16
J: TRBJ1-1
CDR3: CASSPSGEAFF
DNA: TGTGCCAGCAGCCCTTCGGGGGAAGCTTTCTTT

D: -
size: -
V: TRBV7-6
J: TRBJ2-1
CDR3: CASSPPRPLGNEQFF
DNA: TGTGCCAGCAGCCCGCCGCGGCCCTTGGGAAATGAGCAGTTCTTC

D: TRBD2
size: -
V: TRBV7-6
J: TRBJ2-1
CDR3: CASKRLTGTSSDEQFF
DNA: TGTGCCAGCAAACGATTGACCGGGACTAGCAGCGATGAGCAGTTCTTC

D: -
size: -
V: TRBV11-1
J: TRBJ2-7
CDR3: CASSRGHGYYEQYF
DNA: TGTGCCAGCAGCCGAGGACATGGTTACTACGAGCAGTACTTC

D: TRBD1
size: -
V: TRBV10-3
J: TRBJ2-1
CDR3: CAIRVGTGILANEQFF
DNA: TGTGCCATCAGGGTTGGGACAGGAATCCTAGCCAATGAGCAGTTCTTC